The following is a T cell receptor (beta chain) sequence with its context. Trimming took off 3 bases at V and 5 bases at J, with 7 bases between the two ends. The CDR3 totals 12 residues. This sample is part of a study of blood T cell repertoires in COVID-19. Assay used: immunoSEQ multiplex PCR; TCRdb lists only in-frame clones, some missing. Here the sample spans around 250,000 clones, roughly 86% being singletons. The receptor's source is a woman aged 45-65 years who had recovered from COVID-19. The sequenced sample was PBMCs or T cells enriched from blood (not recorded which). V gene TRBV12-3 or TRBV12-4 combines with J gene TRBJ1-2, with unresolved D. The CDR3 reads CASSFSQYGYTF. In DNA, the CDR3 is TGTGCCAGCAGTTTTTCACAGTATGGCTACACCTTC.